The entry that follows covers one TCR beta chain sequence. What it binds is not known. All of the donors were Caucasians in good health. The data originate from a study of identical twins. Germline CDR1 is SGHDT and CDR2 is YYEEEE. This CDR3 is 14 amino acids long. V lost 1 base and J lost 2, with 4 bases in between. Study findings and constraints: For out-of-frame alpha sequences shared by twins, low generation probability was in excess. In beta out-of-frame sequences, the excess sharing between twins was weaker.

In TCRdb, the 5' RACE reads were re-called with MiXCR into one record per CDR3 protein. This table holds 200,000 to 300,000 distinct CDR3 sequences, 6.5% to 9% found once. A further study also used this sample, focusing on yellow fever vaccine responses in identical twins. That paper states: Each twin's T cell response to the vaccine was reported to look partly convergent and partly personalized.

The TCR was taken from a woman aged 18 to 35 in good health. This chain connects TRBV5-6 to TRBJ2-6; no definite D call. The sample was CD8+ T cells sorted from blood. This CDR3 is CASSLNPGANVLTF. Written as DNA, the CDR3 is TGTGCCAGCAGCTTGAACCCTGGGGCCAACGTCCTGACTTTC.